These 4 T cell receptor beta chains were all obtained from the same sample, sequenced in a study of control samples from healthy donors and cancer patients. The method was immunoSEQ multiplex PCR; TCRdb's version includes in-frame clones alone and lacks a portion of them. In the table there are over 150,000 clones, approximately 92% of which are singletons. Material: blood. All receptors come from a woman in her 40s in good health.

The chain uses TRBV6-1 and TRBJ2-1, with D possibly being TRBD2 (7 bases). Germline assignment: CDR1 MNHNS and CDR2 SASEGT. The CDR3 has 14 amino acids. Trimming removed 0 bases at V and 7 bases at J, with 10 bases between. The CDR3 sequence is CASSEAGGRNEQFF. The CDR3 nucleotides read TGTGCCAGCAGTGAAGCGGGGGGGCGAAATGAGCAGTTCTTC.

This clone was detected a few times. This chain uses TRBV28 with TRBJ1-5; 9 nucleotides agree with TRBD1. CDR3 length: 15 amino acids. V was pared by 7 bases and J by 4 bases, with 8 bases of the junction left unmatched. The germline gives CDR1 MDHEN, CDR2 SYDVKM. The CDR3 loop reads CASKIGTGRNQPQHF. Written as DNA, the CDR3 is TGTGCCAGCAAGATCGGGACAGGGAGAAATCAGCCCCAGCATTTT.

The V call is TRBV3-1 (or the pseudogene TRBV3-2), the J call TRBJ2-3; 7 bases match TRBD2. Germline V lookup: CDR1 LGHDT, CDR2 YNNKEL (reference sequence). V lost 2 bases and J lost 5; bases outside the gene matches: 4. This CDR3 has 14 amino acids. The CDR3 is CASSQSGEVDTQYF. Written as DNA, the CDR3 is TGTGCCAGCAGCCAAAGCGGGGAGGTAGATACGCAGTATTTT.

The chain joins TRBV7-7 to TRBJ2-1, with a tentative D call TRBD2 (6 bases). The ends were cut back, 5 bases at V and 1 base at J, with 15 bases in the middle. Germline CDR1 reads SSHAT; CDR2 reads FNYEAQ (reference sequence). CDR3 length equals 16 residues. The CDR3 bases are TGTGCCAGCAGCCAAGGGACCGGGACTTCCTACAATGAGCAGTTCTTC. Translating gives CASSQGTGTSYNEQFF. Full variable domain (outside the CDR3, taken from reference TRBV7-7 and TRBJ2-1): GAGVSQSPRYKVTKRGQDVTLRCDPISSHATLYWYQQALGQGPEFLTYFNYEAQPDKSGLPSDRFSAERPEGSISTLTIQRTEQRDSAMYRCASSQGTGTSYNEQFFGPGTRLTVL.